This entry lists 24 T cell receptor beta chains sequenced from one sample in a study of blood T cell repertoires in COVID-19. Sequenced by immunoSEQ multiplex PCR; TCRdb stores in-frame clones only, minus some. The data show 70,000 to 100,000 clones, over 70% seen once. The sequenced sample was peripheral blood. These receptors were collected from a woman aged 50 to 65 with acute or convalescent COVID-19.

In its sample, this clone was seen once. The gene calls are TRBV29-1 and TRBJ1-1; the match to TRBD1 covers 7 bases. Per the germline V gene, CDR1 is SQVTM and CDR2 is ANQGSEA. V shed 6 bases and J 4 bases; nucleotides not matched to a gene: 8. CDR3 length equals 13 residues. This CDR3 is CSVKGQTGTEAFF. CDR3 in DNA: TGCAGCGTGAAGGGACAGACGGGCACTGAAGCTTTCTTT.

The chain couples TRBV12-3 or TRBV12-4 to TRBJ2-3; TRBD2 matches 7 bases. V dropped 6 bases and J dropped 6; count of bases not matched to a gene: 6. This CDR3 is 13 amino acids long. The CDR3 loop is CASRTGEGDTQYF. The DNA of the CDR3 is TGTGCCAGCAGAACGGGGGAGGGTGATACGCAGTATTTT.

The chain recombines TRBV27 with TRBJ1-2; D gene ambiguous. Trimming removed 5 bases from V and 4 bases from J, with 17 bases in between. Germline V gives CDR1 MNHEY, CDR2 SMNVEV (reference sequence). The CDR3 runs 15 residues. CDR3 residues: CASSLLAGGIYGYTF. The CDR3 DNA follows: TGTGCCAGCAGTCTTCTAGCAGGTGGGATCTATGGCTACACCTTC.

The chain employs TRBV29-1 and TRBJ1-1, with 12 bases identical to TRBD1. This CDR3 comprises 14 residues. J was trimmed by 10 bases and V by 4 bases; bases with no gene match: 10. Germline CDR1 is SQVTM and CDR2 is ANQGSEA. The CDR3 loop reads CSVGGTGGSEVAFF. DNA for the CDR3: TGCAGCGTTGGAGGGACAGGGGGCAGTGAAGTAGCTTTCTTT.

This clone was found a few times. The chain couples TRBV14 to TRBJ1-5; possibly TRBD1 for D (6 bases). Germline CDR1 SGHDN, CDR2 FVKESK. The length of the CDR3 is 12 residues. V was cut by 2 bases and J by 11 bases, with 10 bases left in between. The CDR3: CASSQSGQTQHF. CDR3 bases: TGTGCCAGCAGCCAATCTGGACAGACCCAGCATTTT.

This clone has a handful of counts. This chain uses TRBV28 with TRBJ2-3; TRBD2 agrees at 11 bases. Losses at the gene ends were 5 bases for V and 1 base for J; bases not matched to a gene: 14. Germline CDR1 and CDR2: MDHEN and SYDVKM. The CDR3 contains 19 residues. The CDR3 is CASSPTGLAGGPGTDTQYF. DNA for the CDR3: TGTGCCAGCAGTCCTACCGGATTAGCGGGGGGGCCGGGCACAGATACGCAGTATTTT.

This rearrangement joins TRBV11-2 to TRBJ1-2; TRBD1 matches 7 bases. Germline values: CDR1 SGHAT, CDR2 FQNNGV. V shed 4 bases and J 3 bases; nucleotides not matched to a gene: 5. The CDR3 is made up of 14 amino acids. The CDR3 loop is CASSSRQGDYGYTF. CDR3 nucleotides: TGTGCCAGCAGCTCCCGACAGGGCGACTATGGCTACACCTTC.

To note about this clone: This CDR3 is also generated by other DNA sequences in the sample. J is TRBJ1-3 and V is TRBV18; D possibly corresponds to TRBD1 (5 bases). Germline CDR1 KGHSH, CDR2 LQKENI. Trimming took 3 bases from V and 0 from J, leaving 9 bases between them. The CDR3 runs to 15 residues. The CDR3 loop is CASSPDSLSGNTIYF. CDR3 sequence (DNA): TGTGCCAGCTCACCCGACAGCCTCTCTGGAAACACCATATATTTT.

A few counts support this clone. The rearrangement uses TRBV19 and TRBJ1-1; the D gene is possibly TRBD1 (5 bases). The V gene lost 1 base and the J gene lost 6 bases, with 9 bases spanning the gap. Germline loops: CDR1 LNHDA, CDR2 SQIVND (reference sequence). This CDR3 region has 13 residues. CDR3 coding DNA: TGTGCCAGTAGTATAGGAGGGGAGGCTGAAGCTTTCTTT. This encodes CASSIGGEAEAFF.

This clone was detected once. The CDR3 here is CASSPGGLSQNRGEGNQPQHF. As DNA, the CDR3 is TGTGCCAGCAGCCCGGGAGGCCTTTCGCAAAACAGGGGGGAGGGAAATCAGCCCCAGCATTTT. The chain combines TRBV6-6 with TRBJ1-5; 8 bases are shared with TRBD1. V lost 6 bases to trimming and J lost 4 bases; unmatched junction nucleotides: 26. This CDR3 is 21 amino acids long. Germline V gene data show CDR1 as MNHNY and CDR2 as SVGAGI (reference sequence).

The chain has TRBV10-3 and TRBJ2-7, with 12 bases identical to TRBD1. The CDR3 consists of 13 residues. Trimming cost V 9 bases and J 5 bases; bases outside gene matches: 5. Germline loops: CDR1 ENHRY, CDR2 SYGVKD. The CDR3 sequence is CAITGTGGHEQYF. The CDR3 bases are TGTGCCATAACCGGGACAGGGGGCCACGAGCAGTACTTC.

The V gene is TRBV9, the J gene TRBJ2-5, with 11 bases fitting TRBD2. This CDR3 is 16 amino acids long. The V segment lost 4 bases and the J segment 5 bases; nucleotides outside the gene matches: 10. The germline V gene has CDR1 SGDLS and CDR2 YYNGEE. The CDR3 sequence: CASSPRLAGLGETQYF. The CDR3 nucleotides read TGTGCCAGCAGCCCACGACTAGCGGGATTGGGGGAGACCCAGTACTTC.

A single count supports this clone. This chain links TRBV2 with TRBJ2-3; weak D call: TRBD1 (6 bases). The CDR3 is made up of 15 amino acids. Per the germline V gene, CDR1 is SNHLY and CDR2 is FYNNEI. V was pared by 6 bases and J by 2 bases, with 15 bases between. The CDR3 coding sequence is TGTGCCAGCAGCCTCGGACAGTTCCTCACAGATACGCAGTATTTT. It encodes CASSLGQFLTDTQYF.

The rearrangement uses TRBV6-1 and TRBJ2-2; D is possibly TRBD1 (5 bases). V lost 2 bases and J lost 8, with 9 bases in between. The CDR3 totals 13 residues. CDR1 and CDR2 (germline): MNHNS, SASEGT. The CDR3 DNA reads as TGTGCCAGCAGTGAAAGGGGCCAAGGGGAGCTGTTTTTT. Translation gives CASSERGQGELFF.

The rearrangement links TRBV14 to TRBJ2-2; no definite D call. The CDR3 loop spans 13 amino acids. Germline V gene data show CDR1 as SGHDN and CDR2 as FVKESK. V dropped 4 bases and J dropped 6 bases, with 9 bases sitting between them. The CDR3 sequence is CASSPPKSGELFF. CDR3 sequence (DNA): TGTGCCAGCAGCCCACCTAAATCCGGGGAGCTGTTTTTT.

This clone occurred a few times. The chain is built from TRBV29-1 and TRBJ1-3; TRBD1 aligns across 7 bases. CDR1 is SQVTM, CDR2 ANQGSEA, per germline. Germline trimming cut 7 bases from V and 1 base from J; bases unmatched to any gene: 7. The CDR3 spans 14 residues. The CDR3 reads CSAAQGHSGNTIYF. CDR3 coding DNA: TGCAGCGCTGCACAGGGGCATTCTGGAAACACCATATATTTT.

In DNA, the CDR3 is TGTGCCAGCGGGTTAGCGGGGGGTCTCTACGAGCAGTACTTC. Translated: CASGLAGGLYEQYF. The genes are TRBV28 and TRBJ2-7, with 10 positions matching TRBD2. Germline V gene sequence: CDR1 MDHEN, CDR2 SYDVKM. CDR3 length: 14 amino acids. Unmatched junction bases numbered 7, after V lost 8 bases and J lost 3 bases. The complete variable domain, with remaining parts taken from reference TRBV28 and TRBJ2-7, reads DVKVTQSSRYLVKRTGEKVFLECVQDMDHENMFWYRQDPGLGLRLIYFSYDVKMKEKGDIPEGYSVSREKKERFSLILESASTNQTSMYLCASGLAGGLYEQYFGPGTRLTVT.

In regard to this clone: The junction departs from the called germline gene at one end, perhaps through a read error. This chain joins TRBV7-9 and TRBJ1-6; D is ambiguous. From germline, CDR1 is SEHNR and CDR2 FQNEAQ (reference sequence). The length of the CDR3 is 13 residues. DNA for the CDR3: TGTGCTAGCAGCTCCCAGAGGAATTCACCCCTCCACTTT. This translates into CASSSQRNSPLHF.

This rearrangement joins TRBV6-6 to TRBJ1-3; no clear D gene. This CDR3 spans 14 amino acids. CDR1 is MNHNY, CDR2 SVGAGI, per germline (reference sequence). V was cut by 7 bases and J by 2 bases, with 12 bases left in between. The chain's CDR3 is CASTRGVPGNTIYF. DNA of the CDR3: TGTGCCAGCACTCGCGGGGTACCTGGAAACACCATATATTTT.

The genes are TRBV5-1 and TRBJ1-3; weak D call: TRBD1 (5 bases). Trimming took off 3 bases at V and 0 bases at J, with 10 bases between the two ends. The CDR3 is 15 residues long. Per germline, CDR1 SGHRS and CDR2 YFSETQ. Here the CDR3 reads CASSSGPSSGNTIYF. CDR3 DNA sequence: TGCGCCAGCAGCTCAGGGCCGAGCTCTGGAAACACCATATATTTT.

Worth noting for this clone: Sequence at one end of the junction differs from germline and may be a read error. The rearrangement links TRBV2 to TRBJ2-7; D ambiguous. The germline V gene encodes CDR1 SNHLY and CDR2 FYNNEI. The CDR3 length is 11 residues. CDR3 loop: CASSEARFKHF. CDR3 in DNA: TGTGCCAGCAGTGAAGCCCGGTTTAAGCACTTC.

This clone was observed a handful of times. The J gene is TRBJ1-1, the V gene TRBV29-1; TRBD1 aligns across 7 bases. Germline values: CDR1 SQVTM, CDR2 ANQGSEA. The CDR3 runs to 14 residues. Trimming cost V 6 bases and J 3 bases; bases outside gene matches: 10. The DNA of the CDR3 is TGCAGCGTGCCTGGACAGGTTTCGGACACTGAAGCTTTCTTT. This sequence encodes CSVPGQVSDTEAFF.

The chain recombines TRBV28 with TRBJ1-4; the match to TRBD1 covers 8 bases. Germline-derived CDR1 and CDR2 are MDHEN and SYDVKM. V lost 5 bases, J lost 5 bases, and 4 bases stayed unmatched. The CDR3 is made up of 14 amino acids. This CDR3 is CASSPGGLNEKLFF. CDR3 DNA: TGTGCCAGCAGTCCAGGGGGCCTAAATGAAAAACTGTTTTTT.

DNA of the CDR3: TGTGCCAGTAGTATTACAGGGGCGGGCGGGGAGCTGTTTTTT. It encodes CASSITGAGGELFF. The V and J genes are TRBV19 and TRBJ2-2; 7 positions match TRBD1. The CDR3 has 14 amino acids. Losses at the gene ends were 3 bases for V and 7 bases for J; bases not matched to a gene: 5. Germline-derived CDR1 and CDR2 are LNHDA and SQIVND (reference sequence).